The 20 T cell receptor beta chains listed next were all sequenced from one sample in a study of human T cells and chemical hapten exposure. Time point specified: pre-sensitization, week 0. Indicated treatment: therapeutic diphenylcyclopropenone sensitization with weekly scalp DPC. TCRdb itself ran the RACE reads through MiXCR, one entry per CDR3 protein. The table records roughly 380,000 distinct CDR3 sequences, 5.1% of them present only once. The sequencing here drew on whole blood, taken in connection with sensitization to the hapten diphenylcyclopropenone (DPC). Receptors were obtained from a woman aged 45 to 65 with alopecia areata. Some clones in this sample may be carry-over from other donors' samples.

This clonotype was counted at least ten times. This chain connects TRBV7-2 to TRBJ2-6; a possible D gene is TRBD1 (6 bases). The CDR3 has 16 amino acids. Trimming left V 5 bases short and J 0 bases short, with 11 bases between. CDR1 is SGHTA and CDR2 is FQGNSA in the germline V gene. Here the CDR3 DNA reads TGTGCCAGCAGCACTACAGGGATCTCTGGGGCCAACGTCCTGACTTTC. Its protein is CASSTTGISGANVLTF.

This clonotype was seen many times. The rearrangement joins TRBV12-3 or TRBV12-4 to TRBJ2-1; a weak D match, TRBD1 (5 bases). The V end lost 6 bases, the J end lost 3 bases, and 15 bases lay between the germline ends. The CDR3 spans 15 residues. The DNA for the CDR3 is TGTGCCAGCAGAACCCCAGGGAATCTCTACAATGAGCAGTTCTTC. The encoded protein is CASRTPGNLYNEQFF.

This rearrangement joins TRBV7-9 to TRBJ1-6; D remains unclear. With 5 bases removed from V and 10 bases from J, the gap between germline ends came to 12 bases. The germline V gene has CDR1 SEHNR and CDR2 FQNEAQ (reference sequence). The CDR3 runs 13 residues. CDR3 sequence: CASSPSIKSPLHF. The DNA of the CDR3 is TGTGCCAGCAGCCCAAGTATTAAGTCACCCCTCCACTTT.

This clonotype came up many times. V gene TRBV12-3 or TRBV12-4 combines with J gene TRBJ2-7; D possibly corresponds to TRBD1 (5 bases). Between the trimmed V and J ends, which lost 4 bases and 3 bases, there was a span of 13 bases. The CDR3 totals 14 residues. CDR3 DNA sequence: TGTGCCAGCAGTTCAGATGGACAAGTCTACGAGCAGTACTTC. It encodes CASSSDGQVYEQYF.

This clonotype was seen a few times. The V call is TRBV12-3 or TRBV12-4, the J call TRBJ2-7; 7 bases fit TRBD1. Unmatched junction bases numbered 7, after V lost 0 bases and J lost 5 bases. This CDR3 has 15 amino acids. The DNA of the CDR3 is TGTGCCAGCAGTTTAGCGAAAAGGGGGCTCCACGAGCAGTACTTC. Encoded protein: CASSLAKRGLHEQYF.

The chain links TRBV11-1 to TRBJ2-5; weak D call: TRBD1 (6 bases). The CDR3 has 15 amino acids. V was cut by 1 base and J by 4 bases, with 13 bases left in between. Per the germline V gene, CDR1 is SGHAT and CDR2 is FQDESV (reference sequence). The DNA of the CDR3 is TGTGCCAGCAGCTTAGGAGCAGGGGTACCAGAGACCCAGTACTTC. Translating it yields CASSLGAGVPETQYF. The whole variable domain, filled in from reference TRBV11-1 and TRBJ2-5, reads EAEVAQSPRYKITEKSQAVAFWCDPISGHATLYWYRQILGQGPELLVQFQDESVVDDSQLPKDRFSAERLKGVDSTLKIQPAELGDSAMYLCASSLGAGVPETQYFGPGTRLLVL.

V is TRBV2 and J is TRBJ1-1; TRBD1 aligns across 9 bases. The germline gives CDR1 SNHLY, CDR2 FYNNEI. V dropped 6 bases and J dropped 1; count of bases not matched to a gene: 6. The CDR3 sequence is 15 residues long. Here the CDR3 reads CASSWDREGNTEAFF. The CDR3 nucleotides read TGTGCCAGCAGCTGGGACAGGGAGGGGAACACTGAAGCTTTCTTT.

The table lists this clonotype with a few counts. The rearrangement links TRBV3-1 to TRBJ1-6, with a weak D call TRBD1 (6 bases). Germline-derived CDR1 and CDR2 are LGHDT and YNNKEL (reference sequence). With 2 bases removed from V and 10 bases from J, the gap between germline ends came to 12 bases. There are 14 residues in the CDR3. The CDR3 region is CASSQSQGTSPLHF. CDR3 DNA: TGTGCCAGCAGCCAAAGTCAGGGGACGTCACCCCTCCACTTT.

A few counts support this clonotype. V is TRBV20-1 and J is TRBJ1-3; TRBD1 might be the D (6 bases). Germline CDR1 reads DFQATT; CDR2 reads SNEGSKA (reference sequence). The germline V and J ends were trimmed by 3 bases and 0 bases, with 12 bases remaining between them. This CDR3 contains 15 residues. The CDR3 is CSARPDSFSGNTIYF. DNA of the CDR3: TGCAGTGCTAGGCCGGACAGTTTCTCTGGAAACACCATATATTTT.

This clonotype was seen at least ten times. V is TRBV27 and J is TRBJ2-3; D possibly corresponds to TRBD2 (7 bases). V shed 0 bases and J shed 6 bases, with 16 bases lying between them. This CDR3 region has 16 residues. The V gene's germline CDR1 is MNHEY and CDR2 SMNVEV (reference sequence). CDR3 in DNA: TGTGCCAGCAGTTTATCGGGGGGGCGAGTCCCGGATACGCAGTATTTT. It translates to CASSLSGGRVPDTQYF.

This clonotype was counted between two and nine times. This rearrangement joins TRBV6-1 to TRBJ2-1; D unclear. V was cut by 2 bases and J by 8 bases, with 16 bases left in between. This CDR3 has 15 residues. Germline CDR1 MNHNS, CDR2 SASEGT. CDR3 residues: CASSETSRSFDEQFF. CDR3 bases: TGTGCCAGCAGTGAAACTTCCCGTTCCTTCGATGAGCAGTTCTTC.

Only a few counts were recorded for this clonotype. The chain couples TRBV7-9 to TRBJ2-3, with D possibly matching TRBD1 (5 bases). Germline V CDR1 and CDR2: SEHNR, FQNEAQ (reference sequence). V was pared by 5 bases and J by 1 base, with 13 bases between. The CDR3 is 15 amino acids. The chain's CDR3 is CASSPPPQGTDTQYF. The CDR3 DNA reads TGTGCCAGCAGCCCCCCCCCACAGGGCACAGATACGCAGTATTTT. Complete variable domain (other parts from reference TRBV7-9 and TRBJ2-3): DTGVSQNPRHKITKRGQNVTFRCDPISEHNRLYWYRQTLGQGPEFLTYFQNEAQLEKSRLLSDRFSAERPKGSFSTLEIQRTEQGDSAMYLCASSPPPQGTDTQYFGPGTRLTVL.

This CDR3 reads CASSPIGDPEQFF. The DNA for the CDR3 is TGCGCCAGCAGCCCTATCGGGGACCCTGAGCAGTTCTTC. This chain links TRBV5-1 with TRBJ2-1; either TRBD1 or TRBD2 may supply D (5 bases each). Germline V CDR1 and CDR2: SGHRS, YFSETQ. This CDR3 has 13 residues. V lost 4 bases to trimming and J lost 9 bases, with 14 bases between them.

This rearrangement joins TRBV20-1 to TRBJ2-5, with D hard to call. V was trimmed by 3 bases and J by 4 bases, leaving 6 bases between them. The CDR3 covers 11 residues. Germline CDR1 and CDR2: DFQATT and SNEGSKA (reference sequence). This CDR3 reads CSASIVETQYF. The CDR3 DNA reads as TGCAGTGCTAGTATTGTAGAGACCCAGTACTTC.

This clonotype was counted ten times or more. The rearrangement links TRBV20-1 to TRBJ2-7, with D possibly TRBD2 on 6 matching bases. Germline values: CDR1 DFQATT, CDR2 SNEGSKA (reference sequence). Trimming left V 6 bases short and J 8 bases short, with 20 bases between. This CDR3 contains 13 residues. The CDR3 reads CSATPGLDDQQYF. CDR3 coding DNA: TGCAGTGCCACCCCGGGACTTGACGATCAGCAGTACTTC.

The chain links TRBV7-9 to TRBJ2-1; 7 bases map to TRBD2. The CDR3 sequence is 15 residues long. From germline, CDR1 is SEHNR and CDR2 FQNEAQ (reference sequence). With V trimmed by 3 bases and J by 2 bases, 4 bases remained unmatched. CDR3 in DNA: TGTGCCAGCAGCTTGGAGGGAGGGGCCTACAATGAGCAGTTCTTC. Its protein is CASSLEGGAYNEQFF.

The CDR3 is CASSRGLAEATTDTQYF. DNA of the CDR3: TGTGCCAGCAGCCGAGGTCTAGCGGAGGCGACCACAGATACGCAGTATTTT. This chain links TRBV3-1 with TRBJ2-3; 7 bases fit TRBD2. Germline CDR1 is LGHDT and CDR2 is YNNKEL (reference sequence). V dropped 4 bases and J dropped 2; count of bases not matched to a gene: 12. The CDR3 has 17 residues.

This clonotype was counted only a few times. The chain couples TRBV10-3 to TRBJ1-1; maybe TRBD1 (5 bases). This CDR3 is built from 14 residues. V lost 8 bases and J 1 base, leaving 14 bases between the germline ends. CDR1 and CDR2 from the germline V gene are ENHRY and SYGVKD. The CDR3: CAIGKSGPNTEAFF. The CDR3 nucleotides are TGTGCCATCGGCAAATCAGGGCCGAACACTGAAGCTTTCTTT.

This clonotype was observed a handful of times. V is TRBV27 and J is TRBJ1-1; no clear D. The germline V and J ends were trimmed by 0 bases and 7 bases, with 12 bases remaining between them. This CDR3 region has 14 residues. CDR1 MNHEY and CDR2 SMNVEV come from the germline V gene (reference sequence). The DNA of the CDR3 is TGTGCCAGCAGTTTATCGGTCCGGGGAGGTGAAGCTTTCTTT. Amino acids: CASSLSVRGGEAFF.

CDR3 residues: CASSVAGGTNYGYTF. For the CDR3, the DNA is TGTGCCAGCAGCGTAGCTGGAGGCACTAACTATGGCTACACCTTC. V and J are TRBV9 and TRBJ1-2; no firm D call. The V end lost 0 bases, the J end lost 0 bases, and 9 bases lay between the germline ends. Germline V gene sequence: CDR1 SGDLS, CDR2 YYNGEE. CDR3 size: 15 residues.